The present T cell receptor (beta chain) was sequenced within a study of PD-1 blockade in classical Hodgkin lymphoma. Each and every patient relapsed after autologous stem cell transplantation, and patients got differing brentuximab vedotin exposure. The patients, who had relapsed/refractory classical Hodgkin lymphoma, achieved best responses of complete response, partial response or progressive disease. Only in-frame clones appear in the TCRdb table, and some are missing; sequencing was by immunoSEQ multiplex PCR. Of about 24,000 clones detected, 65% to 80% appear once; the ten largest clones hold about 8%. This clone has just a few counts. Its antigen is unknown. V was trimmed by 0 bases and J by 7 bases, leaving 12 bases between them. CDR3 length: 15 amino acids. From germline, CDR1 is MGHRA and CDR2 YSYEKL. Study results and caveats: The study reported lower baseline TCR diversity in newly diagnosed patients than in healthy donors.

The clonotype originates from a human donor with classical Hodgkin lymphoma. This specimen was peripheral blood mononuclear cells (PBMCs), taken before the second cycle of nivolumab. The chain recombines TRBV4-1 with TRBJ2-2; D is unresolved. In nucleotides, the CDR3 is TGCGCCAGCAGCCAAGAGTGGGCGGTGGGCGGGGAGCTGTTTTTT. Translated: CASSQEWAVGGELFF.